This TCR beta chain originates from a study of blood T cell repertoires in COVID-19. Looking at the study overall: Sample material is recorded as cDNA or gDNA derived from T cells, B-cell-depleted T cells, or PBMCs.

Per the germline V gene, CDR1 is SGHAT and CDR2 is FQNNGV. CDR3 length: 13 residues. Trimming removed 6 bases at V and 0 bases at J, with 8 bases between. Under the authors' procedure: Amplified reference gene primers provided the basis for estimating nucleated cell counts. The assay was immunoSEQ multiplex PCR, and TCRdb's table has in-frame clones only and misses some. The DNA was the basis for D and trimming; V, J and clone size are from that table. Of some 99,000 clones in the sample, just over 85% were seen once. The rearrangement joins TRBV11-2 to TRBJ1-1; TRBD1 is a possible D gene (5 bases). The sequence was obtained from a woman aged 60-75 years in a cohort sampled during active or convalescent COVID-19. Specimen: peripheral blood. The CDR3 DNA reads TGTGCCAGCAGGAGGACACTGAACACTGAAGCTTTCTTT. Protein sequence: CASRRTLNTEAFF.